The T cell receptor beta chain under discussion was sequenced for a study of T cells in localized non-small cell lung cancer. Overall study findings and caveats: Median detection of top 100 tumor clones in adjacent lung was about 52 clones. Uninvolved adjacent lung showed peak T cell clonality, exceeding tumor. Overall survival was longer when the density of T cells in the blood was higher.

Germline assignment: CDR1 SGHTA and CDR2 FQGNSA. Trimming removed 5 bases from V and 4 bases from J; junction bases left unmatched: 4. CDR3 length: 14 amino acids. Here immunoSEQ multiplex PCR was the method, and the copy in TCRdb shows in-frame clones only, minus some. The data contain 37,000 or so clones, approximately 88% of them singletons. Points on this clone: Its specificity is unknown.

The sequencing here drew on peripheral blood, taken before any cancer treatment. The chain has TRBV7-2 and TRBJ2-3; 9 bases line up with TRBD1. The source is a woman aged 40-70 years with stage I lung adenocarcinoma. DNA for the CDR3: TGTGCCAGCAGCCCGACAGGGGGATCAGATACGCAGTATTTT. It specifies CASSPTGGSDTQYF. The variable domain in full, with the rest retrieved from reference TRBV7-2 and TRBJ2-3, is GAGVSQSPSNKVTEKGKDVELRCDPISGHTALYWYRQSLGQGLEFLIYFQGNSAPDKSGLPSDRFSAERTGGSVSTLTIQRTQQEDSAVYLCASSPTGGSDTQYFGPGTRLTVL.